The 28 T cell receptor beta chains below come from one sample, sequenced in a study of blood T cell repertoires in COVID-19. TCRdb's table, derived via immunoSEQ multiplex PCR, lists solely in-frame clones and lacks some. The sample contains some 110,000 clones, about 85% of which appear only once. Specimen: peripheral blood. The receptors derive from a middle-aged man with acute or convalescent COVID-19.

This sequence joins TRBV28 and TRBJ2-5, with D possibly being TRBD1 (6 bases). The CDR3 has 14 amino acids. Germline V gives CDR1 MDHEN, CDR2 SYDVKM. The V end was cut by 5 bases, the J end by 7 bases, with 17 bases between. The CDR3 nucleotides read TGTGCCAGCAGTCCAGGGGACCCCAGACGGACCCAGTACTTC. It yields the protein CASSPGDPRRTQYF.

The V gene is TRBV7-2, the J gene TRBJ2-7, with 9 bases matching TRBD2. This CDR3 has 15 amino acids. V was pared by 5 bases and J by 1 base, with 6 bases of the junction left unmatched. Germline lookup yields CDR1 SGHTA and CDR2 FQGNSA. CDR3 residues: CASSPRGGGSYEQYF. CDR3 DNA: TGTGCCAGCAGCCCGCGGGGGGGCGGATCCTACGAGCAGTACTTC.

This clone was observed a single time. V usage is TRBV18 and J usage is TRBJ1-4; D gene uncertain. The V end lost 5 bases, the J end lost 3 bases, and 13 bases lay between the germline ends. This CDR3 has 15 residues. Germline CDR1 and CDR2: KGHSH and LQKENI. The CDR3 DNA sequence: TGTGCCAGCTCAGCAAGGAGCACGGCTAATGAAAAACTGTTTTTT. Its translation: CASSARSTANEKLFF.

The rearrangement uses TRBV6-1 and TRBJ2-7, with 8 bases identical to TRBD1. J was trimmed by 1 base and V by 1 base; bases with no gene match: 24. Germline CDR1 and CDR2: MNHNS and SASEGT. This CDR3 region has 22 residues. CDR3 in amino acids: CASSEEERSGGRGQSWSYEQYF. The DNA for the CDR3 is TGTGCCAGCAGTGAAGAGGAAAGATCCGGGGGCAGGGGGCAATCGTGGTCCTACGAGCAGTACTTC.

This chain links TRBV7-3 with TRBJ2-2; 9 positions agree with TRBD1. Germline assignment: CDR1 SGHTA and CDR2 FQGTGA. CDR3 length equals 16 residues. Unmatched junction bases numbered 6, after V lost 3 bases and J lost 4 bases. CDR3 coding DNA: TGTGCCAGCAGCTTTGGTGGACAGGGGCGCACCGGGGAGCTGTTTTTT. This sequence encodes CASSFGGQGRTGELFF.

The V and J genes are TRBV7-3 and TRBJ2-5; TRBD2 aligns across 7 bases. The CDR3 covers 15 residues. J lost 5 bases, V lost 2 bases, and 8 bases had no gene match. Germline assignment: CDR1 SGHTA and CDR2 FQGTGA. CDR3 coding DNA: TGTGCCAGCAGCTTACACGGGGGGACGCGGGAGACCCAGTACTTC. Protein sequence: CASSLHGGTRETQYF.

This chain joins TRBV28 and TRBJ1-4; perhaps TRBD1 as D (5 bases). The CDR3 extends over 13 amino acids. Germline lookup yields CDR1 MDHEN and CDR2 SYDVKM. The V and J ends lost 10 bases and 2 bases respectively, with 11 bases between them. This CDR3 reads CAIGGGTNEKLFF. The CDR3 DNA is TGTGCCATCGGGGGAGGCACTAATGAAAAACTGTTTTTT.

V and J are TRBV4-1 and TRBJ2-5, with 8 bases identical to TRBD2. This CDR3 has 16 amino acids. Germline V gives CDR1 MGHRA, CDR2 YSYEKL. J was trimmed by 2 bases and V by 2 bases; bases with no gene match: 7. This chain's CDR3 is CASSQSAAGVQETQYF. The CDR3 bases are TGCGCCAGCAGCCAAAGTGCAGCGGGAGTACAAGAGACCCAGTACTTC.

The J gene is TRBJ1-5, the V gene TRBV28; D is undetermined. The CDR3 sequence is 10 residues long. The germline V and J ends were trimmed by 7 bases and 9 bases, with 7 bases remaining between them. Germline V CDR1 and CDR2: MDHEN, SYDVKM. The CDR3 loop reads CASNLRPQHF. The CDR3 DNA follows: TGTGCCAGCAACCTTAGGCCCCAGCATTTT.

The V call is TRBV27, the J call TRBJ2-1; D might be TRBD1 (5 bases). This CDR3 contains 15 residues. Germline CDR1 MNHEY, CDR2 SMNVEV (reference sequence). The V gene lost 3 bases and the J gene lost 7 bases, with 16 bases spanning the gap. CDR3: CASSLGPGPGNEQFF. CDR3 coding DNA: TGTGCCAGCAGTTTGGGGCCAGGGCCAGGGAATGAGCAGTTCTTC.

The chain employs TRBV27 and TRBJ2-2, with a weak D call TRBD2 (7 bases). V was pared by 4 bases and J by 5 bases, with 17 bases between. This CDR3 has 16 amino acids. Germline assignment: CDR1 MNHEY and CDR2 SMNVEV (reference sequence). CDR3: CASSSLGLGGTGELFF. The CDR3 coding sequence is TGTGCCAGCAGTTCCCTAGGACTAGGGGGAACCGGGGAGCTGTTTTTT.

This chain uses TRBV6-2 or TRBV6-3 with TRBJ2-7; D gene unclear. This CDR3 is built from 16 residues. Trimming took 0 bases from V and 7 from J, leaving 19 bases between them. In germline, CDR1 is MNHEY, CDR2 SVGEGT. CDR3 sequence reads: CASSYSPVGSGREQYF. As DNA, the CDR3 is TGTGCCAGCAGTTACTCTCCCGTCGGGTCCGGTAGGGAGCAGTACTTC.

This rearrangement joins TRBV19 to TRBJ1-4; no reliable D call. Germline CDR1 is LNHDA and CDR2 is SQIVND (reference sequence). Trimming shortened V by 4 bases and J by 5 bases, and 11 bases separated the two germline ends. The CDR3 spans 14 residues. The CDR3 nucleotides read TGTGCCAGTAGTAGGTATAGTACGAATGAAAAACTGTTTTTT. It specifies CASSRYSTNEKLFF.

This chain joins TRBV19 and TRBJ1-6; possible D gene TRBD1, 5 bases. Trimming left V 0 bases short and J 2 bases short, with 8 bases between. Germline lookup yields CDR1 LNHDA and CDR2 SQIVND (reference sequence). This CDR3 contains 16 residues. The CDR3 DNA sequence: TGTGCCAGTAGTATAGAGGGGCGAGCCTATAATTCACCCCTCCACTTT. Its translation is CASSIEGRAYNSPLHF.

The table lists this clone with a count of one. V usage is TRBV18 and J usage is TRBJ1-1, with D possibly matching TRBD1 (6 bases). Germline CDR1 and CDR2: KGHSH and LQKENI. Trimming removed 0 bases at V and 12 bases at J, with 17 bases between. The CDR3 covers 14 residues. The CDR3 loop reads CASSPPGAGGETFF. In DNA, the CDR3 is TGTGCCAGCTCACCACCGGGGGCAGGAGGCGAGACTTTCTTT.

The rearrangement links TRBV14 to TRBJ2-7; D is unclear. Germline CDR1 and CDR2: SGHDN and FVKESK. This CDR3 has 13 residues. The germline V and J ends were trimmed by 4 bases and 5 bases, with 12 bases remaining between them. Here the CDR3 DNA reads TGTGCCAGCAGCCTATGGTCAGGCCACGAGCAGTACTTC. Its translation: CASSLWSGHEQYF.

The CDR3 is CASSPRGSYEQYF. DNA of the CDR3: TGTGCCAGCAGTCCCAGGGGTTCCTACGAGCAGTACTTC. The chain links TRBV6-2 or TRBV6-3 to TRBJ2-7; a weak D match, TRBD1 (6 bases). The CDR3 contains 13 residues. Trimming pared 5 bases from V and 1 base from J, leaving 9 bases between. Germline V gives CDR1 MNHEY, CDR2 SVGEGT.

The CDR3 DNA is TGTGCCAGCAGCTTACTAGCGGGAACCTACGAGCAGTACTTC. It is translated as CASSLLAGTYEQYF. The chain is built from TRBV6-6 and TRBJ2-7; 10 bases fit TRBD2. Trimming cost V 6 bases and J 2 bases; bases outside gene matches: 4. The CDR3 contains 14 residues. Germline CDR1 reads MNHNY; CDR2 reads SVGAGI (reference sequence).

The CDR3 DNA follows: TGTGCCACCAGAGGTAGCGGGGGGGTAGGGGAGACCCAGTACTTC. The encoded protein is CATRGSGGVGETQYF. The rearrangement links TRBV15 to TRBJ2-5, with TRBD2 matching 11 bases. The CDR3 covers 15 residues. Germline assignment: CDR1 LNHNV and CDR2 YYDKDF (reference sequence). V shed 6 bases and J 5 bases; nucleotides not matched to a gene: 8.

The genes are TRBV7-9 and TRBJ2-7; 7 positions agree with TRBD1. Germline V lookup: CDR1 SEHNR, CDR2 FQNEAQ (reference sequence). Losses at the gene ends were 6 bases for V and 5 bases for J; bases not matched to a gene: 4. The CDR3 spans 12 residues. Here the CDR3 reads CASSYDRDEQYF. In DNA, the CDR3 is TGTGCCAGCAGTTATGACAGGGACGAGCAGTACTTC.

The chain recombines TRBV7-3 with TRBJ2-1, with 13 bases that match TRBD2. The V and J ends lost 6 bases and 5 bases, in that order; junction bases with no gene match: 7. CDR1 and CDR2 (germline): SGHTA, FQGTGA. CDR3 length: 16 residues. Written as DNA, the CDR3 is TGTGCCAGCAGTTCCCAGGGACTAGCGGGACACAATGAGCAGTTCTTC. The encoded protein is CASSSQGLAGHNEQFF.

The V gene is TRBV19, the J gene TRBJ2-1; the match to TRBD1 covers 9 bases. The CDR3 runs 16 residues. CDR1 and CDR2 from the germline V gene are LNHDA and SQIVND (reference sequence). Unmatched junction bases numbered 6, after V lost 5 bases and J lost 1 base. The DNA of the CDR3 is TGTGCCAGTAGTTTACAGGGGGCCATGTCCTACAATGAGCAGTTCTTC. Protein: CASSLQGAMSYNEQFF.

The chain employs TRBV27 and TRBJ1-6, with unresolved D. The germline V and J ends were trimmed by 3 bases and 7 bases, with 7 bases remaining between them. Per the germline V gene, CDR1 is MNHEY and CDR2 is SMNVEV (reference sequence). The CDR3 covers 13 residues. The CDR3: CASSFGRNSPLHF. The CDR3, as DNA: TGTGCCAGCAGTTTCGGGAGAAATTCACCCCTCCACTTT.

The chain combines TRBV6-4 with TRBJ2-3, with 14 bases aligning to TRBD2. J was trimmed by 4 bases and V by 3 bases; bases with no gene match: 0. Per germline, CDR1 MRHNA and CDR2 SNTAGT. The CDR3 is 15 residues long. CDR3 sequence: CASSETSGGADTQYF. In DNA, the CDR3 is TGTGCCAGCAGTGAGACTAGCGGGGGGGCAGATACGCAGTATTTT.

This clone was seen just once. The V call is TRBV11-1, the J call TRBJ2-2; 9 nucleotides align to TRBD1. CDR3 length: 16 amino acids. V trimming: 5 bases; J trimming: 7 bases; junction bases outside the gene matches: 11. Germline V gene sequence: CDR1 SGHAT, CDR2 FQDESV (reference sequence). The CDR3 DNA reads as TGTGCCAGCAGCCCCCCCGGGACAGGGAAGCACGGGGAGCTGTTTTTT. Translating gives CASSPPGTGKHGELFF.

The chain uses TRBV5-1 and TRBJ2-7; 9 positions agree with TRBD1. Trimming removed 4 bases from V and 3 bases from J; junction bases left unmatched: 5. The CDR3 consists of 14 residues. Germline V gives CDR1 SGHRS, CDR2 YFSETQ. CDR3 sequence (DNA): TGCGCCAGCAGCGGGGGACAGGGAATCTACGAGCAGTACTTC. Protein product: CASSGGQGIYEQYF. Using reference TRBV5-1 and TRBJ2-7 for the parts outside the CDR3, the full variable domain is KAGVTQTPRYLIKTRGQQVTLSCSPISGHRSVSWYQQTPGQGLQFLFEYFSETQRNKGNFPGRFSGRQFSNSRSEMNVSTLELGDSALYLCASSGGQGIYEQYFGPGTRLTVT.

This chain connects TRBV2 to TRBJ1-4; D is uncertain. Germline values: CDR1 SNHLY, CDR2 FYNNEI. This CDR3 is 17 amino acids long. V lost 9 bases and J lost 0, with 20 bases in between. CDR3 DNA sequence: TGTGCCAGGAAGGAGGTAGGAGTCAACCCAACTAATGAAAAACTGTTTTTT. Protein sequence: CARKEVGVNPTNEKLFF.

The V gene is TRBV5-4, the J gene TRBJ1-1; 9 bases fit TRBD1. The CDR3 consists of 14 residues. The V and J ends lost 0 bases and 4 bases, in that order; junction bases with no gene match: 1. CDR1 and CDR2 (germline): SGHNT, YYREEE (reference sequence). CDR3 nucleotide sequence: TGTGCCAGCAGCTTGGTACAGGGGGCCACTGAAGCTTTCTTT. Encoded protein: CASSLVQGATEAFF.